This T cell receptor (beta chain) was sequenced for a study of response to subunit inactivated influenza vaccine. Study results and caveats: T cells newly recruited by each seasonal influenza vaccination are few, the authors suggested.

Regarding this clonotype: Its antigen is not known.

The CDR3 spans 14 residues. V lost 9 bases and J lost 5, with 17 bases in between. In germline, CDR1 is LGHNA, CDR2 YNFKEQ. From the RT-PCR reads, TCRdb called clonotypes with MiXCR, one entry per CDR3 protein. This table holds roughly 710,000 distinct CDR3 sequences, around 15% found once. The sequencing used PBMCs from blood, collected around 14 days before vaccination. This receptor was identified in a man aged 50 to 60 who received an inactivated influenza vaccine. This chain links TRBV4-2 with TRBJ2-4, with D unresolved. CDR3 in amino acids: CASRLTLLENIQYF. CDR3 bases: TGTGCCAGTCGCCTGACACTTCTCGAAAACATTCAGTACTTC.